Each of the 12 T cell receptor beta chains below was sequenced from the same sample in a study of shared clonotypes between healthy human individuals. Clones were read by immunoSEQ multiplex PCR, and TCRdb kept only the in-frame ones, dropping some. This table has 600,000 to 750,000 clones, 90% appearing once. The specimen was memory CD8+ T cells from PBMCs. Specified subset: CD45RO+ cells pooled with CCR7-negative TemRA cells. All receptors come from a man aged 18 to 29 in good health. Some clones in this sample may be carry-over from other donors' samples.

The chain carries TRBV27 and TRBJ2-1, with TRBD1 matching over 9 bases. The germline gives CDR1 MNHEY, CDR2 SMNVEV (reference sequence). V lost 6 bases and J lost 5; bases outside the gene matches: 11. The CDR3 has 16 residues. The CDR3 sequence is CASSLMAGTGHNEQFF. The DNA of the CDR3 is TGTGCCAGCAGCCTAATGGCCGGGACAGGGCACAATGAGCAGTTCTTC.

The chain has TRBV30 and TRBJ2-3; TRBD1 matches 9 bases. Germline V gene sequence: CDR1 GTSNPN, CDR2 SVGIG (reference sequence). CDR3 length: 15 amino acids. V lost 2 bases and J lost 5; bases outside the gene matches: 8. The CDR3 nucleotides read TGTGCCTGGAGTTCCCGGGACAGGGCTGGAGATACGCAGTATTTT. Translation gives CAWSSRDRAGDTQYF.

This clone was counted a single time. The chain employs TRBV5-1 and TRBJ2-5; either TRBD1 or TRBD2 may supply D (5 bases each). The CDR3 is 15 amino acids. V dropped 0 bases and J dropped 2 bases, with 11 bases sitting between them. CDR1 is SGHRS and CDR2 is YFSETQ in the germline V gene. CDR3 loop: CASSLVAGSQETQYF. The CDR3 region has the DNA TGCGCCAGCAGCTTGGTGGCAGGGAGTCAAGAGACCCAGTACTTC.

This chain joins TRBV11-3 and TRBJ2-3; 8 bases line up with TRBD2. The CDR3 runs 16 residues. V dropped 4 bases and J dropped 1; count of bases not matched to a gene: 7. Germline CDR1 is SGHNT and CDR2 is YENEEA. The CDR3 nucleotides are TGTGCCAGCAGCTCCCGAGCGGGAGTAGGCACAGATACGCAGTATTTT. Protein: CASSSRAGVGTDTQYF.

Worth noting for this clone: The identical CDR3 is also encoded by other nucleotide sequences in the sample. The chain has TRBV27 and TRBJ2-7; D remains unclear. The CDR3 length is 13 residues. The germline V gene encodes CDR1 MNHEY and CDR2 SMNVEV (reference sequence). V was trimmed by 6 bases and J by 3 bases, leaving 12 bases between them. The CDR3 DNA follows: TGTGCCAGCAGCCCACGGACGGGCTACGAGCAGTACTTC. Translating it yields CASSPRTGYEQYF.

The chain carries TRBV15 and TRBJ2-3; the D is unclear. CDR3 length equals 13 residues. V dropped 3 bases and J dropped 7 bases, with 11 bases sitting between them. Germline CDR1 LNHNV, CDR2 YYDKDF (reference sequence). CDR3 sequence reads: CATSRGSKHTQYF. The CDR3 DNA is TGTGCCACCAGCAGGGGCAGTAAACATACGCAGTATTTT.

Details on this clone: Distinct nucleotide sequences in the sample also encode this CDR3. This CDR3 is CASSYRGSYNEQFF. The CDR3 nucleotides read TGTGCCAGCAGTTACCGGGGCTCTTACAATGAGCAGTTCTTC. The chain has TRBV6-5 and TRBJ2-1; the D call may be TRBD1 or TRBD2 (5 bases each). The V and J ends lost 2 bases and 4 bases respectively, with 9 bases between them. CDR3 size: 14 residues. CDR1 MNHEY and CDR2 SVGAGI come from the germline V gene.

This rearrangement joins TRBV5-6 to TRBJ2-7; TRBD1 agrees at 7 bases. After removal of 3 bases from V and 0 bases from J, the junction contained 9 bases not matched to a gene. This CDR3 region has 16 residues. Germline CDR1 SGHDT, CDR2 YYEEEE. The CDR3 bases are TGTGCCAGCAGCTACGAGTTCCGGGACAGCTCCTACGAGCAGTACTTC. Its protein is CASSYEFRDSSYEQYF.

J is TRBJ2-7 and V is TRBV19; D perhaps matches TRBD1 (6 bases). CDR1 is LNHDA and CDR2 is SQIVND in the germline V gene (reference sequence). Trimming left V 5 bases short and J 2 bases short, with 13 bases between. CDR3 size: 14 residues. CDR3 region: CASSGETGPYEQYF. The CDR3 nucleotides read TGTGCCAGTAGTGGGGAGACAGGTCCCTACGAGCAGTACTTC.

The chain uses TRBV2 and TRBJ2-7, with TRBD1 matching 7 bases. With 11 bases clipped from V and 2 bases from J, the junction kept 15 bases outside the gene matches. Looked up from germline, CDR1 is SNHLY and CDR2 is FYNNEI. The CDR3 spans 15 residues. The CDR3 sequence: CAAGPAGTDPYEQYF. In DNA, the CDR3 is TGTGCCGCCGGACCTGCCGGGACAGACCCCTACGAGCAGTACTTC.

This clone came up once. The V gene is TRBV29-1, the J gene TRBJ2-2; TRBD2 agrees at 12 bases. The germline CDR1 and CDR2 sequences are SQVTM and ANQGSEA. Trimming cost V 4 bases and J 3 bases; bases outside gene matches: 6. The CDR3 covers 16 residues. The CDR3 sequence: CSVVGGTSGHTGELFF. As DNA, the CDR3 is TGCAGCGTTGTCGGCGGGACTAGCGGGCACACCGGGGAGCTGTTTTTT.

This chain links TRBV7-6 with TRBJ2-1; unclear D gene. The CDR3 covers 14 residues. The germline V gene has CDR1 SGHVS and CDR2 FNYEAQ. Trimming shortened V by 2 bases and J by 0 bases, and 5 bases separated the two germline ends. The CDR3 region is CASSLTTSYNEQFF. For the CDR3, the DNA is TGTGCCAGCAGCTTAACAACCTCCTACAATGAGCAGTTCTTC.